Each of the 26 T cell receptor beta chains below was sequenced from the same sample in a study of human T cells and chemical hapten exposure. TCRdb used MiXCR to reprocess the 5' RACE reads, holding one entry per CDR3 protein. The sample records around 140,000 distinct CDR3 sequences, around 4.1% being singletons. Total RNA came from unfractionated whole blood. Source of these receptors: a female donor in good health.

This clonotype has ten or more counts. The chain couples TRBV4-2 to TRBJ2-7; D is possibly TRBD1 or TRBD2 (5 bases each). Germline values: CDR1 LGHNA, CDR2 YNFKEQ. Trimming took 0 bases from V and 5 from J, leaving 14 bases between them. The CDR3 covers 15 residues. The CDR3 DNA reads TGTGCCAGCAGCCAAGATTCGGGGCCTCTCAACGAGCAGTACTTC. Translated, it gives CASSQDSGPLNEQYF.

This clonotype has ten or more counts. The V and J genes are TRBV29-1 and TRBJ1-2; D gene unclear. CDR1 SQVTM and CDR2 ANQGSEA come from the germline V gene. This CDR3 spans 9 amino acids. Trimming removed 3 bases at V and 7 bases at J, with 3 bases between. CDR3 in amino acids: CSVEFGYTF. CDR3 DNA: TGCAGCGTTGAGTTTGGCTACACCTTC.

The V call is TRBV20-1, the J call TRBJ2-1; no definite D call. Germline V gene lookup returns CDR1 DFQATT and CDR2 SNEGSKA (reference sequence). V lost 0 bases, J lost 0 bases, and 12 bases lay in between. This CDR3 has 16 amino acids. The CDR3 spells CSARDMNSHSYNEQFF. In DNA form, the CDR3 reads TGCAGTGCTAGAGATATGAACAGTCACTCCTACAATGAGCAGTTCTTC.

On this clonotype itself: The junction does not match germline at one end; this may be a read error. V and J are TRBV12-3 or TRBV12-4 and TRBJ2-7; D is possibly TRBD2 (5 bases). The CDR3 has 14 amino acids. The CDR3 protein is CASTTFLGVIASTF. CDR3 DNA: TGTGCCAGCACCACGTTCCTCGGTGTGATAGCGTCGACCTTC.

This clonotype was counted at least ten times. The chain is built from TRBV12-3 or TRBV12-4 and TRBJ1-6; no definite D call. Deletions cut 6 bases from V and 8 bases from J, with 8 bases between. The CDR3 consists of 12 residues. CDR3: CASRDGYSPLHF. The CDR3 DNA sequence: TGTGCCAGCAGAGACGGTTATTCACCCCTCCACTTT.

This clonotype was seen a few times. This rearrangement joins TRBV30 to TRBJ2-7; D possibly corresponds to TRBD1 (5 bases). Germline V gene lookup returns CDR1 GTSNPN and CDR2 SVGIG (reference sequence). The germline V and J ends were trimmed by 4 bases and 0 bases, with 7 bases remaining between them. The CDR3 has 12 residues. The CDR3 sequence is CAWTDSSYEQYF. CDR3 DNA sequence: TGTGCCTGGACAGACAGCTCCTACGAGCAGTACTTC.

The table lists this clonotype with many counts. The rearrangement joins TRBV29-1 to TRBJ2-3; D not resolved. V was clipped by 6 bases and J by 5 bases, with 9 bases between them. Germline V CDR1 and CDR2: SQVTM, ANQGSEA. The CDR3 is made up of 11 amino acids. For the CDR3, the DNA is TGCAGCGTAGGAGACGGAGATACGCAGTATTTT. Translated: CSVGDGDTQYF.

Many counts were recorded for this clonotype. J is TRBJ2-2 and V is TRBV5-1; no clear D. Germline CDR1 and CDR2: SGHRS and YFSETQ. The germline V and J ends were trimmed by 3 bases and 0 bases, with 3 bases remaining between them. This CDR3 is built from 13 residues. The CDR3 is CASSSSNTGELFF. DNA of the CDR3: TGCGCCAGCAGCTCGTCGAACACCGGGGAGCTGTTTTTT.

This clonotype has a count of ten or more. V usage is TRBV7-2 and J usage is TRBJ2-1; tentatively, D is TRBD2 (6 bases). The germline V gene has CDR1 SGHTA and CDR2 FQGNSA. V lost 3 bases to trimming and J lost 7 bases, with 25 bases between them. CDR3 length: 18 amino acids. The CDR3 region has the DNA TGTGCCAGCAGCTTTCTTCTCAGAGGGCCTTCCGCGGGGAATGAGCAGTTCTTC. It yields the protein CASSFLLRGPSAGNEQFF.

This clonotype has ten or more counts. J is TRBJ1-5 and V is TRBV4-1, with a tentative D call TRBD1 (5 bases). Trimming removed 4 bases at V and 11 bases at J, with 21 bases between. This CDR3 has 15 amino acids. Looked up from germline, CDR1 is MGHRA and CDR2 is YSYEKL. The DNA for the CDR3 is TGCGCCAGCAGCCCCAACCAACGGGGACGACAGACCCAGCATTTT. Its protein product is CASSPNQRGRQTQHF.

This clonotype was observed at least ten times. The V gene is TRBV29-1, the J gene TRBJ1-2; no definite D call. The CDR3 has 15 residues. CDR1 SQVTM and CDR2 ANQGSEA come from the germline V gene. V lost 2 bases to trimming and J lost 1 base, with 14 bases between them. The CDR3 is CSVESPVRDNYGYTF. CDR3 coding DNA: TGCAGCGTTGAATCGCCCGTGCGGGATAACTATGGCTACACCTTC. The full variable domain, its missing parts supplied by reference TRBV29-1 and TRBJ1-2, is SAVISQKPSRDICQRGTSLTIQCQVDSQVTMMFWYRQQPGQSLTLIATANQGSEATYESGFVIDKFPISRPNLTFSTLTVSNMSPEDSSIYLCSVESPVRDNYGYTFGSGTRLTVV.

This clonotype was detected many times. The V gene is TRBV2, the J gene TRBJ2-7; D gene ambiguous. Between the trimmed V and J ends, which lost 8 bases and 2 bases, there was a span of 13 bases. The CDR3 totals 13 residues. CDR1 is SNHLY, CDR2 FYNNEI, per germline. The CDR3: CASASRNPYEQYF. In nucleotides, the CDR3 is TGTGCCAGCGCCAGCAGGAACCCCTACGAGCAGTACTTC.

This clonotype was counted ten times or more. The chain carries TRBV7-2 and TRBJ2-5; 9 bases agree with TRBD2. This CDR3 comprises 16 residues. The V gene end was trimmed by 0 bases and the J gene end by 1 base; junction bases not matched to a gene: 3. From germline, CDR1 is SGHTA and CDR2 FQGNSA. The CDR3 nucleotides are TGTGCCAGCAGCTTAGCTAGCGGGGGCTTCCAAGAGACCCAGTACTTC. Amino acid sequence: CASSLASGGFQETQYF.

There are a few counts of this clonotype. This sequence joins TRBV3-1 and TRBJ2-1, with 11 positions matching TRBD2. Germline V lookup: CDR1 LGHDT, CDR2 YNNKEL (reference sequence). The length of the CDR3 is 16 residues. The ends lost 3 bases at V and 5 bases at J; junction bases unmatched: 6. DNA for the CDR3: TGTGCCAGCAGCCAGGATTCTAGCGGGGGGCACAATGAGCAGTTCTTC. Translation: CASSQDSSGGHNEQFF.

The chain has TRBV5-1 and TRBJ1-6; D is unresolved. V lost 4 bases and J 6 bases, leaving 17 bases between the germline ends. Germline values: CDR1 SGHRS, CDR2 YFSETQ. The CDR3 totals 16 residues. CDR3 in DNA: TGCGCCAGCAGCGAGGAGAGTACAGCCTGTAATTCACCCCTCCACTTT. Translating it yields CASSEESTACNSPLHF. Full variable domain (outside the CDR3, taken from reference TRBV5-1 and TRBJ1-6): KAGVTQTPRYLIKTRGQQVTLSCSPISGHRSVSWYQQTPGQGLQFLFEYFSETQRNKGNFPGRFSGRQFSNSRSEMNVSTLELGDSALYLCASSEESTACNSPLHFGNGTRLTVT.

There are many counts of this clonotype. The chain couples TRBV20-1 to TRBJ2-3, with 10 bases that match TRBD2. The CDR3 is 16 amino acids. V lost 3 bases, J lost 8 bases, and 14 bases stayed unmatched. CDR1 DFQATT and CDR2 SNEGSKA come from the germline V gene (reference sequence). The CDR3 DNA reads TGCAGTGCTAGGGACCATAGCGGGGGGCCCTTTGGTACGCAGTATTTT. Translating it yields CSARDHSGGPFGTQYF.

This clonotype has a count of ten or more. This chain uses TRBV4-3 with TRBJ2-7; the match to TRBD2 covers 10 bases. This CDR3 region has 14 residues. Germline V gene data show CDR1 as LGHNA and CDR2 as YSLEER. After removal of 4 bases from V and 4 bases from J, the junction contained 4 bases not matched to a gene. In DNA form, the CDR3 reads TGCGCCAGCAGCCTAGCGGGGGGCATTTACGAGCAGTACTTC. Residues: CASSLAGGIYEQYF.

This sequence joins TRBV28 and TRBJ1-1, with D possibly TRBD1 on 6 matching bases. In germline, CDR1 is MDHEN, CDR2 SYDVKM. The V end was cut by 4 bases, the J end by 10 bases, with 13 bases between. The CDR3 contains 12 residues. CDR3 DNA: TGTGCCAGCAGTTGTACAGGGATCCGAGCTTTCTTT. Amino acids: CASSCTGIRAFF.

This clonotype appeared a few times. This chain connects TRBV3-1 to TRBJ2-7; D may be TRBD1 or TRBD2 (5 bases each). Germline loops: CDR1 LGHDT, CDR2 YNNKEL (reference sequence). The length of the CDR3 is 15 residues. V was pared by 0 bases and J by 6 bases, with 15 bases between. CDR3 sequence: CASSQDHGTAAEQYF. CDR3 bases: TGTGCCAGCAGCCAAGATCACGGGACCGCTGCCGAGCAGTACTTC.

This clonotype was recorded at least ten times. This sequence joins TRBV5-4 and TRBJ2-7; D is unclear. The germline V and J ends were trimmed by 4 bases and 7 bases, with 12 bases remaining between them. Germline CDR1 and CDR2: SGHNT and YYREEE (reference sequence). CDR3 length equals 12 residues. The CDR3 reads CASSVGSREQYF. CDR3 nucleotides: TGTGCCAGCAGCGTGGGGTCGAGGGAGCAGTACTTC. Full variable domain (remainder filled in from reference TRBV5-4 and TRBJ2-7): ETGVTQSPTHLIKTRGQQVTLRCSSQSGHNTVSWYQQALGQGPQFIFQYYREEENGRGNFPPRFSGLQFPNYSSELNVNALELDDSALYLCASSVGSREQYFGPGTRLTVT.

Many counts were recorded for this clonotype. The rearrangement links TRBV5-1 to TRBJ2-7, with 11 bases matching TRBD2. Germline assignment: CDR1 SGHRS and CDR2 YFSETQ. J was trimmed by 0 bases and V by 5 bases; bases with no gene match: 4. The CDR3 totals 15 residues. The CDR3 DNA reads as TGCGCCAGCAGTCTGGGACTAGCGGTCTCCTACGAGCAGTACTTC. Encoded protein: CASSLGLAVSYEQYF.

The rearrangement joins TRBV6-6 to TRBJ2-5; TRBD1 aligns across 7 bases. The CDR3 contains 15 residues. V shed 5 bases and J 6 bases; nucleotides not matched to a gene: 12. CDR1 is MNHNY, CDR2 SVGAGI, per germline (reference sequence). CDR3 in amino acids: CASSEPTGVGKTQYF. The CDR3 region has the DNA TGTGCCAGCAGTGAACCAACAGGGGTGGGGAAGACCCAGTACTTC.

This clonotype was recorded at least ten times. The gene calls are TRBV12-3 or TRBV12-4 and TRBJ2-7, with a weak D call TRBD2 (5 bases). The CDR3 has 14 amino acids. The ends were cut back, 4 bases at V and 2 bases at J, with 12 bases in the middle. The chain's CDR3 is CASSSTDGTYEQYF. CDR3 nucleotide sequence: TGTGCCAGCAGTTCGACGGACGGGACCTACGAGCAGTACTTC.

This clonotype was recorded at least ten times. The V call is TRBV20-1, the J call TRBJ1-5, with D possibly TRBD1 on 6 matching bases. This CDR3 spans 14 amino acids. The germline CDR1 and CDR2 sequences are DFQATT and SNEGSKA (reference sequence). V lost 4 bases to trimming and J lost 4 bases, with 14 bases between them. The CDR3 reads CSATEGGRNQPQHF. The CDR3, as DNA: TGCAGTGCTACTGAGGGGGGTCGAAATCAGCCCCAGCATTTT.

This clonotype was seen ten or more times. Here the CDR3 DNA reads TGTGCCAGCAGCTTAATATTTGGTAGAGGTGCCGAGGCCTACGAGCAGTACTTC. Encoded protein: CASSLIFGRGAEAYEQYF. This chain uses TRBV7-2 with TRBJ2-7; no clear D. Germline V lookup: CDR1 SGHTA, CDR2 FQGNSA. V was shortened by 2 bases and J by 2 bases, with 22 bases between the two germline ends. The CDR3 runs to 18 residues. Supplemented by reference TRBV7-2 and TRBJ2-7, the full variable domain reads GAGVSQSPSNKVTEKGKDVELRCDPISGHTALYWYRQSLGQGLEFLIYFQGNSAPDKSGLPSDRFSAERTGGSVSTLTIQRTQQEDSAVYLCASSLIFGRGAEAYEQYFGPGTRLTVT.

This clonotype was observed many times. The J gene is TRBJ1-1, the V gene TRBV20-1, with D uncertain. Per germline, CDR1 DFQATT and CDR2 SNEGSKA (reference sequence). V was cut by 3 bases and J by 1 base, with 6 bases left in between. The CDR3 totals 12 residues. CDR3 sequence reads: CSASLQNTEAFF. The CDR3 DNA reads as TGCAGTGCTAGCCTGCAGAACACTGAAGCTTTCTTT.